The rows below give T cell receptor beta chains drawn from one sample of a study of blood T cell repertoires in COVID-19. Assay: immunoSEQ multiplex PCR; the TCRdb copy retains only in-frame clones and omits some. The sample contains around 390,000 clones, around 87% of which appear only once. Input material: PBMCs or T cells enriched from blood (not recorded which). All receptors come from a woman in her fifties or sixties who had recovered from COVID-19. The CDR3 runs from the conserved cysteine through the conserved F or W. The D gene is left open where the match is weak. Clone size appears in some rows only: once, few, many, or a class for an expanded clone.

v_gene: TRBV4-1
abundance: NA
d_gene: TRBD1
j_gene: TRBJ1-3
CDR3aa: CASSQLGQVAGNTIYF
CDR3nt: TGCGCCAGCAGCCAACTCGGACAGGTAGCTGGAAACACCATATATTTT

v_gene: TRBV30
abundance: NA
d_gene: NA
j_gene: TRBJ2-3
CDR3aa: CAWSLGYTDTQYF
CDR3nt: TGTGCCTGGAGTCTCGGGTACACAGATACGCAGTATTTT

v_gene: TRBV27
abundance: NA
d_gene: TRBD1
j_gene: TRBJ1-5
CDR3aa: CASSLTGYNQPQHF
CDR3nt: TGTGCCAGCAGCTTGACAGGGTACAATCAGCCCCAGCATTTT

v_gene: TRBV11-1
abundance: NA
d_gene: NA
j_gene: TRBJ2-1
CDR3aa: CASRRGSSYNEQFF
CDR3nt: TGTGCCAGCAGAAGGGGGAGCTCCTACAATGAGCAGTTCTTC

v_gene: TRBV28
abundance: NA
d_gene: NA
j_gene: TRBJ2-1
CDR3aa: CASSSGGNTYNEQFF
CDR3nt: TGTGCCAGCAGTAGTGGGGGGAATACCTACAATGAGCAGTTCTTC

v_gene: TRBV6-6
abundance: NA
d_gene: NA
j_gene: TRBJ1-6
CDR3aa: CASSLQGVSPLHF
CDR3nt: TGTGCCAGCAGTCTACAGGGTGTCTCACCCCTCCACTTT

v_gene: TRBV28
abundance: NA
d_gene: NA
j_gene: TRBJ1-1
CDR3aa: CASRARGGPNTEAFF
CDR3nt: TGTGCCAGCAGGGCCCGGGGGGGCCCGAACACTGAAGCTTTCTTT

v_gene: TRBV12-5
abundance: NA
d_gene: TRBD1
j_gene: TRBJ1-2
CDR3aa: CASGSGTAYGYTF
CDR3nt: TGTGCTAGTGGTTCCGGGACAGCTTATGGCTACACCTTC

v_gene: TRBV24-1
abundance: NA
d_gene: TRBD1
j_gene: TRBJ2-7
CDR3aa: CATSEWTGNSYEQYF
CDR3nt: TGTGCCACCAGTGAGTGGACAGGGAACTCCTACGAGCAGTACTTC

v_gene: TRBV19
abundance: NA
d_gene: NA
j_gene: TRBJ1-2
CDR3aa: CASSPGRAYGYTF
CDR3nt: TGTGCCAGTAGTCCCGGGAGAGCCTATGGCTACACCTTC

v_gene: TRBV19
abundance: NA
d_gene: NA
j_gene: TRBJ1-6
CDR3aa: CASNDGLRAPLHF
CDR3nt: TGTGCCAGTAATGATGGCCTCAGGGCACCCCTCCACTTT

v_gene: TRBV4-1
abundance: NA
d_gene: TRBD1
j_gene: TRBJ1-1
CDR3aa: CASSQDFPGQMNTEAFF
CDR3nt: TGCGCCAGCAGCCAAGATTTTCCGGGACAGATGAACACTGAAGCTTTCTTT

v_gene: TRBV2
abundance: NA
d_gene: NA
j_gene: TRBJ1-5
CDR3aa: CASSESPGQPQHF
CDR3nt: TGTGCCAGCAGTGAATCCCCCGGTCAGCCCCAGCATTTT

v_gene: TRBV2
abundance: NA
d_gene: NA
j_gene: TRBJ1-5
CDR3aa: CASSDFRGRNQPQHF
CDR3nt: TGTGCCAGCAGTGATTTTAGGGGCCGAAATCAGCCCCAGCATTTT

v_gene: TRBV9
abundance: few
d_gene: NA
j_gene: TRBJ2-2
CDR3aa: CASSVAGGELFF
CDR3nt: TGTGCCAGCAGCGTAGCCGGCGGGGAGCTGTTTTTT

v_gene: TRBV7-3
abundance: once
d_gene: NA
j_gene: TRBJ2-2
CDR3aa: CASSPTASTFTGELFF
CDR3nt: TGTGCCAGCAGCCCTACTGCTAGCACATTCACCGGGGAGCTGTTTTTT

v_gene: TRBV9
abundance: few
d_gene: NA
j_gene: TRBJ1-6
CDR3aa: CASSPRRERNSPLHF
CDR3nt: TGTGCCAGCAGCCCTAGGAGGGAAAGGAATTCACCCCTCCACTTT

v_gene: TRBV2
abundance: few
d_gene: TRBD1
j_gene: TRBJ1-2
CDR3aa: CASSAGRDRLIKIGYTF
CDR3nt: TGTGCCAGCAGTGCAGGGAGGGACAGGCTTATTAAGATTGGCTACACCTTC

v_gene: TRBV15
abundance: NA
d_gene: NA
j_gene: TRBJ2-5
CDR3aa: CATSRGPEETQYF
CDR3nt: TGTGCCACCAGCAGAGGCCCAGAAGAGACCCAGTACTTC

v_gene: TRBV29-1
abundance: NA
d_gene: TRBD1
j_gene: TRBJ1-2
CDR3aa: CSVRGADYGYTF
CDR3nt: TGCAGCGTCAGGGGGGCAGACTATGGCTACACCTTC

v_gene: TRBV5-1
abundance: NA
d_gene: TRBD2
j_gene: TRBJ2-5
CDR3aa: CASSLGTSGEETQYF
CDR3nt: TGCGCCAGCAGCTTGGGTACTAGCGGGGAGGAGACCCAGTACTTC

v_gene: TRBV2
abundance: NA
d_gene: NA
j_gene: TRBJ2-3
CDR3aa: CARTSGSTDTQYF
CDR3nt: TGTGCCAGGACTAGTGGGAGCACAGATACGCAGTATTTT

v_gene: TRBV13
abundance: NA
d_gene: TRBD2
j_gene: TRBJ2-1
CDR3aa: CASRPTGTSGGDEQFF
CDR3nt: TGTGCCAGCAGGCCCACTGGGACTAGCGGGGGGGATGAGCAGTTCTTC

v_gene: TRBV20-1
abundance: NA
d_gene: NA
j_gene: TRBJ2-3
CDR3aa: CSASDRTDTQYF
CDR3nt: TGCAGTGCTAGTGACAGGACAGATACGCAGTATTTT

v_gene: TRBV27
abundance: NA
d_gene: TRBD1
j_gene: TRBJ1-1
CDR3aa: CASSELGQGTLGAFF
CDR3nt: TGTGCCAGCAGTGAATTGGGACAGGGGACGCTGGGAGCTTTCTTT

v_gene: TRBV2
abundance: NA
d_gene: NA
j_gene: TRBJ2-5
CDR3aa: CASSGGLRETQYF
CDR3nt: TGTGCCAGCAGTGGGGGCCTACGGGAGACCCAGTACTTC

v_gene: TRBV4-3
abundance: once
d_gene: TRBD2
j_gene: TRBJ2-3
CDR3aa: CASSQDFSGGAPYTQYF
CDR3nt: TGCGCCAGCAGCCAAGACTTCTCGGGGGGGGCCCCGTATACGCAGTATTTT

v_gene: TRBV5-1
abundance: NA
d_gene: TRBD2
j_gene: TRBJ2-3
CDR3aa: CASSLGAGSSTDTQYF
CDR3nt: TGCGCCAGCAGCTTGGGAGCGGGATCTAGCACAGATACGCAGTATTTT

v_gene: TRBV5-1
abundance: NA
d_gene: TRBD2
j_gene: TRBJ2-1
CDR3aa: CASSLVAGAGEQFF
CDR3nt: TGCGCCAGCAGCTTGGTAGCGGGGGCGGGTGAGCAGTTCTTC

v_gene: TRBV6-6
abundance: NA
d_gene: NA
j_gene: TRBJ1-1
CDR3aa: CASRLWETEAFF
CDR3nt: TGTGCCAGTAGGCTTTGGGAGACTGAAGCTTTCTTT

v_gene: TRBV19
abundance: NA
d_gene: TRBD1
j_gene: TRBJ2-6
CDR3aa: CASTIAGTGPGANVLTF
CDR3nt: TGTGCCAGCACTATCGCCGGGACAGGCCCTGGGGCCAACGTCCTGACTTTC

v_gene: TRBV27
abundance: NA
d_gene: NA
j_gene: TRBJ1-1
CDR3aa: CASSPHRGGLTEAFF
CDR3nt: TGTGCCAGCAGTCCCCACCGGGGGGGGCTCACTGAAGCTTTCTTT

v_gene: TRBV2
abundance: few
d_gene: NA
j_gene: TRBJ1-5
CDR3aa: CASSGLDREAGQPQHF
CDR3nt: TGTGCCAGCAGTGGGTTGGACCGCGAAGCGGGTCAGCCCCAGCATTTT

v_gene: TRBV5-6
abundance: NA
d_gene: TRBD1
j_gene: TRBJ2-3
CDR3aa: CASSLRRTGGDTQYF
CDR3nt: TGTGCCAGCAGCTTGAGGCGGACAGGGGGTGATACGCAGTATTTT

v_gene: TRBV29-1
abundance: NA
d_gene: TRBD1
j_gene: TRBJ2-7
CDR3aa: CSVGQGGSYEQYF
CDR3nt: TGCAGCGTTGGACAGGGTGGGTCCTACGAGCAGTACTTC

v_gene: TRBV19
abundance: NA
d_gene: TRBD1
j_gene: TRBJ1-4
CDR3aa: CASSGGTGTEKLFF
CDR3nt: TGTGCCAGTAGTGGGGGGACAGGAACTGAAAAACTGTTTTTT

v_gene: TRBV2
abundance: once
d_gene: TRBD1
j_gene: TRBJ2-3
CDR3aa: CASRTGISTDTQYF
CDR3nt: TGTGCCAGTAGGACAGGGATAAGCACAGATACGCAGTATTTT